This T cell receptor beta chain comes out of a study of regulatory T cells in long-lasting Graves disease. This clonotype was found a few times. Described time point: newly diagnosed GD, antithyroid drugs for less than 3 months. The TCR library used RNA extracted from PBMCs. The TCR beta library used iRepertoire HTBI primers with Arm-PCR amplification of CDR3. TCRdb redid the calling of the multiplex PCR reads with MiXCR, one entry per CDR3 protein. The table includes around 500,000 distinct CDR3 sequences, less than 15% detected once. The V gene lost 4 bases and the J gene lost 3 bases, with 9 bases spanning the gap. Per germline, CDR1 KGHSH and CDR2 LQKENI. There are 13 residues in the CDR3. These data are also associated with another study on T cells in Graves' hyperthyroidism and ophthalmopathy.

This chain connects TRBV18 to TRBJ1-1, with D maybe TRBD1 (5 bases). This sequence originates from a young man with Graves disease. The source material was peripheral blood mononuclear cells (PBMCs), sampled at new diagnosis, from a patient treated with antithyroid drugs. CDR3 coding DNA: TGTGCCAGCTCACAGGGGTCGGACACTGAAGCTTTCTTT. It is translated as CASSQGSDTEAFF.